This T cell receptor beta chain comes out of a study of blood T cell repertoires in COVID-19. Study as a whole: Acute and convalescent COVID-19 specimens originated in the United States, Italy and Spain. Sources were T cells, B-cell-depleted T cells, or PBMCs; the material itself was cDNA or gDNA.

Study processing details: Amplified reference gene primers provided the basis for estimating nucleated cell counts. The repertoire was sequenced with immunoSEQ multiplex PCR; TCRdb's copy has only in-frame clones and lacks some. V, J and clone size are taken as reported in that table, and D and trimming were inferred from the DNA itself. The profile covers 250,000 to 300,000 clones, with roughly nine tenths appearing a single time and 3.6% taken by the ten largest. The CDR3 is made up of 13 amino acids. Trimming shortened V by 0 bases and J by 4 bases, and 4 bases separated the two germline ends. CDR1 is SSHAT and CDR2 is FNYEAQ in the germline V gene (reference sequence).

The rearrangement joins TRBV7-7 to TRBJ2-1; D unclear. The sample comprised peripheral blood. The sequence came from a man between 18 and 29 years old with active or convalescent COVID-19. CDR3 loop: CASSLARYNEQFF. For the CDR3, the DNA is TGTGCCAGCAGCTTAGCTCGGTACAATGAGCAGTTCTTC.